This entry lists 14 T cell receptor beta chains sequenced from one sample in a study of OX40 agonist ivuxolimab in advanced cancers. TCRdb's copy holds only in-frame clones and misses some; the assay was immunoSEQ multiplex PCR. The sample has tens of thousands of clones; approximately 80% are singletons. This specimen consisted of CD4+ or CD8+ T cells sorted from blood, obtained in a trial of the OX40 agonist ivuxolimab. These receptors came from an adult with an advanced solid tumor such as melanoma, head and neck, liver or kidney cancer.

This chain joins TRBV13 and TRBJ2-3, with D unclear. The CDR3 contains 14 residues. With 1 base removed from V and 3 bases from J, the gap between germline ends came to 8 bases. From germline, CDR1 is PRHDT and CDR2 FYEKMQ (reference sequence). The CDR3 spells CASSLAPGTDTQYF. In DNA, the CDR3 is TGTGCCAGCAGCTTAGCCCCTGGAACAGATACGCAGTATTTT. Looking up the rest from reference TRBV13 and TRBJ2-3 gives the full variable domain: AAGVIQSPRHLIKEKRETATLKCYPIPRHDTVYWYQQGPGQDPQFLISFYEKMQSDKGSIPDRFSAQQFSDYHSELNMSSLELGDSALYFCASSLAPGTDTQYFGPGTRLTVL.

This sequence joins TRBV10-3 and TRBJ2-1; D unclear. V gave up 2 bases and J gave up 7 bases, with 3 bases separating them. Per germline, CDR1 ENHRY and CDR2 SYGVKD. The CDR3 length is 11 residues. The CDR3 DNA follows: TGTGCCATCAGTGAGCTGAATGAGCAGTTCTTC. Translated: CAISELNEQFF.

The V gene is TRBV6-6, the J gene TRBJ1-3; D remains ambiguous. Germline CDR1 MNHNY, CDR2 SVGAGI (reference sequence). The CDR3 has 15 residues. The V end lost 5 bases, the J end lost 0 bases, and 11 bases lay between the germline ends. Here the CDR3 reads CASSPHGPSGNTIYF. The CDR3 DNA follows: TGTGCCAGCAGTCCCCACGGTCCCTCTGGAAACACCATATATTTT.

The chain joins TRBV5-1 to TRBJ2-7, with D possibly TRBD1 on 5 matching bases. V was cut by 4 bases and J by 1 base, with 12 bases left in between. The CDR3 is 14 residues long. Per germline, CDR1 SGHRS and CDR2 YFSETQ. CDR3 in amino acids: CASSSPDISYEQYF. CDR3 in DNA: TGCGCCAGCAGCAGCCCGGACATTTCCTACGAGCAGTACTTC.

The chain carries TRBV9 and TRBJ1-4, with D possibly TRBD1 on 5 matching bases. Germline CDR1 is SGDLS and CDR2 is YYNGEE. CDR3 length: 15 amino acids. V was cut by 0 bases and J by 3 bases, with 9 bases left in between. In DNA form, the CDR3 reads TGTGCCAGCAGCGTAGCCGGGGGAGCTAATGAAAAACTGTTTTTT. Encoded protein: CASSVAGGANEKLFF.

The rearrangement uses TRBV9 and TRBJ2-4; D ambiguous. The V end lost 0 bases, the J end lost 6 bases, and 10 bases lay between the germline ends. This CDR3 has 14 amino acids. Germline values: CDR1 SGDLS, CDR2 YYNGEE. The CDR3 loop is CASSVGDRGNIQYF. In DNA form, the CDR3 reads TGTGCCAGCAGCGTAGGAGACCGCGGAAACATTCAGTACTTC.

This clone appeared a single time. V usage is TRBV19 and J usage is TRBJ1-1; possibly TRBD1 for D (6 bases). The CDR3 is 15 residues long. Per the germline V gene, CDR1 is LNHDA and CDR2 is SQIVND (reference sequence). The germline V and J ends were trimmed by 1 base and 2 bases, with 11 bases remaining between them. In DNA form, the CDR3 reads TGTGCCAGTAGTATAGCGCCAGGGGCTAACACTGAAGCTTTCTTT. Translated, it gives CASSIAPGANTEAFF.

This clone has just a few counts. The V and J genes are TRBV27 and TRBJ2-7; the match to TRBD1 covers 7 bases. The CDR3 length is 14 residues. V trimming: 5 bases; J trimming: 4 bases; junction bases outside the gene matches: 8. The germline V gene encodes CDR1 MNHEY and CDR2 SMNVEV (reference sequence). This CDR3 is CASSPYRGSYEQYF. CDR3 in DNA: TGTGCCAGCAGTCCGTACAGGGGTTCGTACGAGCAGTACTTC.

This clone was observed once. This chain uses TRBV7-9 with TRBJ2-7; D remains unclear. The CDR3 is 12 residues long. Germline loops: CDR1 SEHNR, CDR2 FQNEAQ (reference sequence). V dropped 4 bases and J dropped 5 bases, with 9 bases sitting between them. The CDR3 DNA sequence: TGTGCCAGCAGCTCCTTCCTCGACGAGCAGTACTTC. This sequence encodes CASSSFLDEQYF.

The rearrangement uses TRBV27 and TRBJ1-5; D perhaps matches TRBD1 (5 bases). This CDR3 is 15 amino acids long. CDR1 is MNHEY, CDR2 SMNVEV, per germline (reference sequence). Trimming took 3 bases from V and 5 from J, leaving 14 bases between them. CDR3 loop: CASSLGDPSHQPQHF. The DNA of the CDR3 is TGTGCCAGCAGTTTGGGGGACCCTTCCCATCAGCCCCAGCATTTT.

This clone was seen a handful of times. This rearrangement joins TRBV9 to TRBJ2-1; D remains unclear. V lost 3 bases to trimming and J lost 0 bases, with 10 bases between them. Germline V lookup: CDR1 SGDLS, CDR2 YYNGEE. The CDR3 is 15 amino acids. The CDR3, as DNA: TGTGCCAGCAGCGGGAAGACCTCCTCCTACAATGAGCAGTTCTTC. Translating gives CASSGKTSSYNEQFF.

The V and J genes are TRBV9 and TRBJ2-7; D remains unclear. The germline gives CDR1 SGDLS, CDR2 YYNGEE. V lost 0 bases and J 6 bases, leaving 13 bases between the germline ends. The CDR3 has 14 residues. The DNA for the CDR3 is TGTGCCAGCAGCGTAGCCGGACCCTCTGGCGAGCAGTACTTC. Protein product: CASSVAGPSGEQYF.

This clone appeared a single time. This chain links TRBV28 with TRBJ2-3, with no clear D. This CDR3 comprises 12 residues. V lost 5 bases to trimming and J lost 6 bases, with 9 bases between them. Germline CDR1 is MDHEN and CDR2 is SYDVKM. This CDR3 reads CASSPLFDTQYF. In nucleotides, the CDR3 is TGTGCCAGCAGTCCCTTATTTGATACGCAGTATTTT.

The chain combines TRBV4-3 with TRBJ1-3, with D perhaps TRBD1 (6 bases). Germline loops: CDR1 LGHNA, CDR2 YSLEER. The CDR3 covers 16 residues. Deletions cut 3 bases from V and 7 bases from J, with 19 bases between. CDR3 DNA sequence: TGCGCCAGCAGCCACCCCGCCGGACAGTGGCAGAACACCATATATTTT. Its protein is CASSHPAGQWQNTIYF.